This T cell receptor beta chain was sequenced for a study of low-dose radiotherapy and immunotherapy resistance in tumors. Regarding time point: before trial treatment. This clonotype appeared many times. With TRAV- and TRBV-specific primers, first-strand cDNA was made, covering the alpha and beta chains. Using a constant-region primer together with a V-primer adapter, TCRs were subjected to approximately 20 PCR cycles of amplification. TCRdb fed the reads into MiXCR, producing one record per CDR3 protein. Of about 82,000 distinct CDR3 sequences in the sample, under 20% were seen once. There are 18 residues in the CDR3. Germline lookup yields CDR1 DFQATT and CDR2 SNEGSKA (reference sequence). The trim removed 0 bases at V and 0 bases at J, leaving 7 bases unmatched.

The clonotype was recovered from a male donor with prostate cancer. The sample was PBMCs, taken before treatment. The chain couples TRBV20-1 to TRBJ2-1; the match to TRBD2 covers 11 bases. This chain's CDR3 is CSARDRSGLAASYNEQFF. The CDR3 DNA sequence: TGCAGTGCTAGAGATAGGTCGGGACTAGCGGCCTCCTACAATGAGCAGTTCTTC.